This T cell receptor beta chain was identified in a study of cytomegalovirus exposure and HLA in healthy donors (dated by TCRdb to the late 2010s). Concerning the study at large: According to a later analysis, one platform produced both the roughly 120 validation repertoires and the roughly 640 repertoires of the first cohort. In addition to the first cohort of roughly 670 subjects, a separate validation cohort of approximately 120 different subjects was used. The aim of the study was to test whether cataloging public T cell receptors could identify signatures of past pathogen exposure. To predict cytomegalovirus infection status, the study brought together high-throughput TCR immunosequencing, statistical association of individual TCRs with disease status, and machine learning.

This clone was detected only once. Its antigen specificity is not known. Per-base quality was not reported, and no clone a single base away is much larger than it. Different DNA sequences within this sample yield the same CDR3. Libraries were built with the immunoSEQ multiplex PCR assay. In the original analysis: A statistical classification framework was built to diagnose cytomegalovirus status from the catalog of TCR beta chain sequences. TCRdb took over this immuneACCESS table, retaining in-frame rearrangements with V and J assigned. Such tables are incomplete; in checked studies, under half of the missing clones stem from an unresolved V gene, and the remainder is unexplained. The DNA gave D and trimming, while V, J and clone size come from that table. The sample contains 300,000 to 400,000 clones, around 90% of them found a single time. Over 0.9% of the sample is taken by the ten largest. The paper's findings and limits, for the study overall: While some public TCRs were present in many individuals, most TCR sequences turned up only very rarely across donors. Of the cluster scores, roughly 93% were above 0 in a later analysis, which found that TCRs clustered in the first cohort also tended to co-occur in the approximately 120 validation repertoires. In both the original and validation cohorts, the classifier was reported to diagnose cytomegalovirus status with high specificity and sensitivity. According to the authors, the approach could potentially be generalized to other disease states and immunological phenotypes. A total of 150 to 200 TCR beta chains were listed by the study as associated with cytomegalovirus. The validation cohort had no HLA typing available for a later analysis, so co-occurrence within that cohort was assessed over all 120 or so repertoires. A few of the identified cytomegalovirus-associated TCR beta chains were confirmed in vitro to be specific for cytomegalovirus antigens.

The CDR3 starts with the cysteine, ends with the phenylalanine, and has 15 residues. Just CDR3 DNA is preserved here, 45 bases in frame from base 1. Trimming removed 0 bases from V and 6 bases from J; the gene matches leave 4 bases unexplained. Looking up the germline V gene yields CDR1 LGHNA and CDR2 YSLEER. The donors were included in the validation cohort of roughly 130 subjects, a group kept apart from the roughly 700-subject first cohort. The TCR originated in a man aged 25-45 years in good health and CMV-seronegative. The sample was PBMCs. This sequence uses TRBV4-3 and TRBJ2-1; 8 nucleotides in the junction match TRBD2. The CDR3 protein sequence reads: CASSQDRLAGNEQFF. The DNA sequence reads TGCGCCAGCAGCCAAGATAGGCTAGCGGGCAATGAGCAGTTCTTC.